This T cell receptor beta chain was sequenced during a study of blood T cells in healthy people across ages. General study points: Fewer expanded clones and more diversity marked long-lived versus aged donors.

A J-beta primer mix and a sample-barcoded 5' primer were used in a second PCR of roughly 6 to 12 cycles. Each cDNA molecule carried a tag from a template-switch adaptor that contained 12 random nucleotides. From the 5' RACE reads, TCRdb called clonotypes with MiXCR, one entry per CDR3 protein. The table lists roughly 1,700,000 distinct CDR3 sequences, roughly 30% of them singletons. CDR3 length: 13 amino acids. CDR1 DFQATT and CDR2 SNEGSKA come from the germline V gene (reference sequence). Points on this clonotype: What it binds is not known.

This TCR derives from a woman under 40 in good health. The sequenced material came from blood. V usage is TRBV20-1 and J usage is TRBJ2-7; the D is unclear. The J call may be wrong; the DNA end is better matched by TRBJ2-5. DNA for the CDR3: TGCAGTGCTAGTGGGCGTGGGCTGGGGACCCAGTACTTC. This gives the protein CSASGRGLGTQYF.